This entry describes one TCR beta chain. Its antigen is not known. This sample is drawn from a study of persistence of HIV-infected CD4 T cells. This was the immunoSEQ version 4 assay in survey mode. Sequencing used immunoSEQ multiplex PCR; TCRdb keeps in-frame clones, though not all of them. The sample has fewer than 40,000 clones, 65% to 75% seen once; the top ten hold 1.4%. Cells were stimulated with overlapping HIV-1 Gag 15-mer peptides. Sorting selected CD4+ T cells upregulating both CD40 ligand and CD69. CDR3 length equals 14 residues. Germline CDR1 and CDR2: LNHDA and SQIVND (reference sequence). Trimming shortened V by 3 bases and J by 6 bases, and 14 bases separated the two germline ends.

This receptor was obtained from an adult man with HIV who was CMV-seropositive. The chain employs TRBV19 and TRBJ1-2, with D maybe TRBD1 (6 bases). Here the sequenced sample was CD4+ T cells sorted from PBMCs after roughly 18-hour stimulation, taken from a patient who received antiretroviral therapy. The CDR3 coding sequence is TGTGCCAGTAGTATTACAGGGAGTATCGATGGCTACACCTTC. It yields the protein CASSITGSIDGYTF. Filled out from reference TRBV19 and TRBJ1-2, the complete variable domain reads DGGITQSPKYLFRKEGQNVTLSCEQNLNHDAMYWYRQDPGQGLRLIYYSQIVNDFQKGDIAEGYSVSREKKESFPLTVTSAQKNPTAFYLCASSITGSIDGYTFGSGTRLTVV.